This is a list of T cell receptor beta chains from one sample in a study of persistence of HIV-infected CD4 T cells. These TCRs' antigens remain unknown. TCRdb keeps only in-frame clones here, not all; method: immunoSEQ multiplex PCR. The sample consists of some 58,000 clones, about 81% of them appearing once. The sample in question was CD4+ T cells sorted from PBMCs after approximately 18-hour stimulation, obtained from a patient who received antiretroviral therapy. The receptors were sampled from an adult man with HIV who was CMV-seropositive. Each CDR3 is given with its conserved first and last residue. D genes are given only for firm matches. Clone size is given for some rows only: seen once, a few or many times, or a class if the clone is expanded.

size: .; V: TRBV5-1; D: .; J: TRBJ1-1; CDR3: CASSKDGMNTEAFF; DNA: TGCGCCAGCAGCAAGGACGGAATGAACACTGAAGCTTTCTTT
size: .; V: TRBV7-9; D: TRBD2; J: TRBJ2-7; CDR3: CASSLELAVDSEYF; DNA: TGTGCCAGCAGCTTAGAACTAGCGGTGGACTCAGAGTACTTC
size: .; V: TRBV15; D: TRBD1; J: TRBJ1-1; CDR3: CATSRDGTGGYEAFF; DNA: TGTGCCACCAGCAGAGATGGTACAGGGGGCTATGAAGCTTTCTTT
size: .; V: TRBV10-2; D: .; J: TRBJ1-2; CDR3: CASSERRGYTF; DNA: TGCGCCAGCAGTGAAAGGCGAGGCTACACCTTC
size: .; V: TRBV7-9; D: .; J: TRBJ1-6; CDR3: CASSLAYEGSPLHF; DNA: TGTGCCAGCAGCTTAGCGTACGAGGGTTCACCCCTCCACTTT
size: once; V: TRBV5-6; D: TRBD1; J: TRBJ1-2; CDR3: CASSPPGQDYGYTF; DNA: TGTGCCAGCAGCCCTCCGGGACAGGACTATGGCTACACCTTC
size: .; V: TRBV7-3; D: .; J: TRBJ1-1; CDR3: CASSPMPANTEAFF; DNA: TGTGCCAGCAGCCCAATGCCCGCGAACACTGAAGCTTTCTTT
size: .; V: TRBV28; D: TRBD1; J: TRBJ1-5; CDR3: CASSPPPVTGGGNQPQHF; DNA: TGTGCCAGCAGTCCACCCCCCGTGACAGGGGGTGGCAATCAGCCCCAGCATTTT
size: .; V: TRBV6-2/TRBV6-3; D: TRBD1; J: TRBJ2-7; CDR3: CASSRGQGTSAAYF; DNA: TGTGCCAGCAGTCGAGGACAGGGGACCTCAGCTGCGTACTTC
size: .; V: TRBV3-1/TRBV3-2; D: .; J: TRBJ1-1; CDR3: CASSQGGTAEAFF; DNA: TGTGCCAGCAGCCAAGGGGGGACTGCTGAAGCTTTCTTT
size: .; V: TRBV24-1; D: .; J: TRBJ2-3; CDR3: CATSLSDPDTQYF; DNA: TGTGCCACCAGTCTATCAGACCCAGATACGCAGTATTTT
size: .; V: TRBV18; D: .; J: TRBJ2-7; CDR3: CASSPPRTAPKNHYEQYF; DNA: TGTGCCAGCTCACCTCCCCGGACCGCACCCAAAAACCACTACGAGCAGTACTTC
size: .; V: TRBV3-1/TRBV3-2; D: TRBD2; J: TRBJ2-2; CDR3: CASSQREGTGELFF; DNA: TGTGCCAGCAGCCAGAGGGAGGGCACCGGGGAGCTGTTTTTT
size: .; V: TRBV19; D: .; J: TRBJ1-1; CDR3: CASSSTGSNTEAFF; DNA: TGTGCCAGTAGTTCCACAGGATCGAACACTGAAGCTTTCTTT
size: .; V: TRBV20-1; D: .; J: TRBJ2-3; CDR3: CSASNRAQGLTDTQYF; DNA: TGCAGTGCTAGTAACCGGGCTCAAGGCCTCACAGATACGCAGTATTTT
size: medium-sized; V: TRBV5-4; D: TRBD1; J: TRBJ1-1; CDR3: CASSLLDRASEVTEAFF; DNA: TGTGCCAGCAGTCTCCTAGACAGGGCCTCGGAAGTTACTGAAGCTTTCTTT
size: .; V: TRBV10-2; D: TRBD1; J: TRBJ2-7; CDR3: CASSTGQGAREQYF; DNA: TGCGCCAGCAGTACGGGACAGGGGGCTCGGGAGCAGTACTTC
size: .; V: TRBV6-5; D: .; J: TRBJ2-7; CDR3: CASTLIQGYEQYF; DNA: TGTGCCAGCACCCTCATACAGGGCTACGAGCAGTACTTC
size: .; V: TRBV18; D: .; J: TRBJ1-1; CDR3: CASSPPAAPGTEAFF; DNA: TGTGCCAGCTCACCACCGGCAGCCCCGGGCACTGAAGCTTTCTTT
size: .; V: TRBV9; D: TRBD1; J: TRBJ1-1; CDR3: CASSPRDRGRNTEAFF; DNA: TGTGCCAGCAGCCCCCGGGACAGGGGCCGGAACACTGAAGCTTTCTTT
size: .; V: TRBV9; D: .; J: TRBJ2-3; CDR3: CASSVRDLTDTQYF; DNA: TGTGCCAGCAGCGTTAGGGATCTCACAGATACGCAGTATTTT
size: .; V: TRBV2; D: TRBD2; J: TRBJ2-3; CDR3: CASARTLAGAGGDTQYF; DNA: TGTGCCAGCGCCCGAACACTAGCGGGGGCGGGGGGGGATACGCAGTATTTT
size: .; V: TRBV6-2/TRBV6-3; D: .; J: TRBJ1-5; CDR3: CASSYSISTGAISNQPQHF; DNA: TGTGCCAGCAGTTACTCAATATCTACCGGGGCCATAAGCAATCAGCCCCAGCATTTT
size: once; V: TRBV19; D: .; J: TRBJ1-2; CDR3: CASTNFRGLDYGYTF; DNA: TGTGCCAGCACTAACTTCAGGGGATTGGACTATGGCTACACCTTC
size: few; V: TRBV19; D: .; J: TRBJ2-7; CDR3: CASSIVFGGSYEQYF; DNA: TGTGCCAGTAGTATAGTATTCGGGGGTTCCTACGAGCAGTACTTC
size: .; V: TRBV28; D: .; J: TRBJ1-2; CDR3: CASSLSLLDYGYTF; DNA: TGTGCCAGCAGTTTATCGCTCCTGGACTATGGCTACACCTTC
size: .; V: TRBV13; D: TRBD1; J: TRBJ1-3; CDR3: CASSLRGSGGNTIYF; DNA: TGTGCCAGCAGCCTCAGGGGGTCAGGTGGAAACACCATATATTTT
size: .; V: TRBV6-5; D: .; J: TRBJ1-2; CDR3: CASIWGVGDGYTF; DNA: TGTGCCAGCATTTGGGGGGTCGGGGATGGCTACACCTTC
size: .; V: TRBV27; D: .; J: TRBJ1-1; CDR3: CASCSRAHRTEAFF; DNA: TGTGCCAGCTGTTCCAGGGCTCACCGCACTGAAGCTTTCTTT
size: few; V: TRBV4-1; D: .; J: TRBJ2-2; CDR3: CASSQDRRQGVRTGELFF; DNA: TGCGCCAGCAGCCAAGATAGGAGGCAGGGTGTGAGGACCGGGGAGCTGTTTTTT
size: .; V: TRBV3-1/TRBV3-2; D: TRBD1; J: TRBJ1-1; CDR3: CASSQGGQKAFF; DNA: TGTGCCAGCAGCCAAGGGGGACAGAAAGCTTTCTTT
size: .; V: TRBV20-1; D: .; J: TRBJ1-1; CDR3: CSATRTHEAFF; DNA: TGCAGTGCTACTCGGACACATGAAGCTTTCTTT
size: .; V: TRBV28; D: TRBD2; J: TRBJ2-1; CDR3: CASSLFASGTYNEQFF; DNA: TGTGCCAGCAGTTTATTCGCTAGCGGCACCTACAATGAGCAGTTCTTC
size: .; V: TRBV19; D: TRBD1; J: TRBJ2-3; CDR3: CASSSDSLRGSTDTQYF; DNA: TGTGCCAGTAGTAGCGATTCACTCAGGGGGAGCACAGATACGCAGTATTTT
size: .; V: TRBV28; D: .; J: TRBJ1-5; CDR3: CASSFLAGVDNQPQHF; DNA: TGTGCCAGCAGTTTTTTAGCGGGGGTCGACAATCAGCCCCAGCATTTT
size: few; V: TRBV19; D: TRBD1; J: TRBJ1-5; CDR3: CASSIRDSLYSNQPQHF; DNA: TGTGCCAGTAGTATCCGGGACAGCCTATATAGCAATCAGCCCCAGCATTTT
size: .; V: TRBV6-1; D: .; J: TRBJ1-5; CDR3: CASSEILRGAQHF; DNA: TGTGCCAGCAGTGAAATTCTTAGGGGGGCCCAGCATTTT
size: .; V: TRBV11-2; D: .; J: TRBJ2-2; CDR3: CASSKTPGTANTGELFF; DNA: TGTGCCAGCAGTAAGACCCCCGGGACGGCGAACACCGGGGAGCTGTTTTTT
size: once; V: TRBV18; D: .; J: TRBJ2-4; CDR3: CASSPTLGGGGPKNIQYF; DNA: TGTGCCAGCTCACCCACCTTAGGGGGTGGTGGCCCCAAAAACATTCAGTACTTC
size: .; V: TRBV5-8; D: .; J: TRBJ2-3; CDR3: CASSLVPGMSTDTQYF; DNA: TGTGCCAGCAGCTTGGTCCCAGGGATGAGCACAGATACGCAGTATTTT
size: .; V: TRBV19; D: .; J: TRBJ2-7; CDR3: CASSDRFFNEQYF; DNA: TGTGCCAGTAGTGACAGGTTCTTCAACGAGCAGTACTTC
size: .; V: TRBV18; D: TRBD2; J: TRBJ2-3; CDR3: CASSPRGGASTDTQYF; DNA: TGTGCCAGCTCACCTCGGGGGGGTGCTAGCACAGATACGCAGTATTTT
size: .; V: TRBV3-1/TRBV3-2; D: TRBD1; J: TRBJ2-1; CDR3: CASSPGRAGQGFYNEQFF; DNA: TGTGCCAGCAGCCCAGGTAGGGCGGGACAGGGGTTCTACAATGAGCAGTTCTTC
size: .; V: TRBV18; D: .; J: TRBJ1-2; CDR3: CASSLTQEAYGYTF; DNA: TGTGCCAGCTCACTAACACAGGAAGCCTATGGCTACACCTTC
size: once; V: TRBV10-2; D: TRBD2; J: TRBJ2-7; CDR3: CASRGLAGDSYEQYF; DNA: TGCGCCAGCAGGGGCCTAGCGGGGGACTCCTACGAGCAGTACTTC
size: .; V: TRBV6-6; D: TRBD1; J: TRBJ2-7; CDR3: CASSPGQGISEQYF; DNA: TGTGCCAGCAGTCCGGGACAGGGGATTTCCGAGCAGTACTTC
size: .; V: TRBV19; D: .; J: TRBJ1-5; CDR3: CASSMRNQPQHF; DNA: TGTGCCAGTAGTATGAGAAATCAGCCCCAGCATTTT
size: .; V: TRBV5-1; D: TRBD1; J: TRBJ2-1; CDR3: CASSNIRTGSYNEQFF; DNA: TGCGCCAGCAGCAATATCAGGACAGGCTCCTACAATGAGCAGTTCTTC
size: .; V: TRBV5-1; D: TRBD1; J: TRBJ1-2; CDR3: CASRDGQAAEGYTF; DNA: TGCGCCAGCAGAGACGGACAGGCGGCGGAAGGCTACACCTTC
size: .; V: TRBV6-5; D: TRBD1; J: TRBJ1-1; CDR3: CASSRTGFTEAFF; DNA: TGTGCCAGCAGTAGGACAGGGTTCACTGAAGCTTTCTTT
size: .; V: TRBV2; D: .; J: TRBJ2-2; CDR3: CASKFNTGELFF; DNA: TGTGCCAGCAAGTTTAACACCGGGGAGCTGTTTTTT
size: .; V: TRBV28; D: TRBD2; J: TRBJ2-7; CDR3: CASGPRGTNEQYF; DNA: TGTGCCAGCGGCCCGCGGGGGACCAACGAGCAGTACTTC
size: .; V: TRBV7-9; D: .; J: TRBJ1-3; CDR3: CAYTEGGRAGNTIYF; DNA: TGTGCCTACACGGAGGGGGGCCGCGCCGGAAACACCATATATTTT